This section outlines one TCR beta chain sequence together with its context. Its antigen is currently unknown. The sample comes from a study of T cells after yellow fever vaccination. The V end lost 10 bases, the J end lost 1 base, and 10 bases lay between the germline ends. This CDR3 is 12 amino acids long. Study-wide results and limits: On re-exposure, the response was weaker but peaked faster, at day 5 versus 15.

It was through 5'RACE template switching that TCR cDNA was made, with a universal primer site and UMIs added. Using its own MiXCR run on the 5' RACE reads, TCRdb lists one record per CDR3 protein. The sample shows a few hundred thousand distinct CDR3 sequences, approximately 7% of them seen only once. The receptor was derived from a man aged 18-30 years who received the YFV17D yellow fever vaccine. V and J are TRBV12-3 or TRBV12-4 and TRBJ1-1; D remains ambiguous. The sample was PBMCs, taken 35 to 50 days after the first yellow fever vaccination. CDR3 DNA sequence: TGTGCCACCAAACAGCAGAACACTGAAGCTTTCTTT. This codes for CATKQQNTEAFF.